The 23 T cell receptor beta chains reported below all come from one sample, sequenced in a study of Graves' ophthalmopathy and Graves' hyperthyroidism. TCR beta CDR3 amplification used RNA transcripts. The first round was an RT-PCR with HTBI primers, and the second round was a multiplex PCR. TCRdb redid the calling of the multiplex PCR reads with MiXCR, one entry per CDR3 protein. The repertoire holds under 400,000 distinct CDR3 sequences, with around a sixth as singletons. The specimen sequenced was peripheral blood. The receptors were sampled from an adult man with Graves' ophthalmopathy.

This clonotype came up many times. V gene TRBV12-3 or TRBV12-4 combines with J gene TRBJ1-5; perhaps TRBD1 as D (5 bases). Trimming shortened V by 6 bases and J by 2 bases, and 17 bases separated the two germline ends. The CDR3 totals 16 residues. The CDR3 spells CASSRRVGVGNQPQHF. CDR3 sequence (DNA): TGTGCCAGCAGCCGCAGGGTTGGGGTTGGCAATCAGCCCCAGCATTTT.

This clonotype has ten or more counts. The chain recombines TRBV7-2 with TRBJ1-5; 12 positions match TRBD1. CDR3 length equals 21 residues. V was clipped by 2 bases and J by 0 bases; unmatched bases: 14. Germline V lookup: CDR1 SGHTA, CDR2 FQGNSA. The CDR3 DNA sequence: TGTGCCAGCAGCTTACTCCGCCGGGACAGGGGGCTTTGGTATAGCAATCAGCCCCAGCATTTT. It translates to CASSLLRRDRGLWYSNQPQHF.

This clonotype was picked up a small number of times. The chain has TRBV5-1 and TRBJ1-1; D is uncertain. This CDR3 comprises 16 residues. V was clipped by 1 base and J by 0 bases, with 13 bases between them. The germline V gene has CDR1 SGHRS and CDR2 YFSETQ. CDR3 region: CASSLSVPVMNTEAFF. The CDR3 nucleotides read TGCGCCAGCAGCTTGTCCGTCCCGGTGATGAACACTGAAGCTTTCTTT. Combining the CDR3 with reference TRBV5-1 and TRBJ1-1 gives the whole variable domain KAGVTQTPRYLIKTRGQQVTLSCSPISGHRSVSWYQQTPGQGLQFLFEYFSETQRNKGNFPGRFSGRQFSNSRSEMNVSTLELGDSALYLCASSLSVPVMNTEAFFGQGTRLTVV.

This chain uses TRBV30 with TRBJ2-7; no clear D. Trimming stripped 0 bases from V and 3 bases from J, with 15 bases between. The V gene's germline CDR1 is GTSNPN and CDR2 SVGIG (reference sequence). This CDR3 is 15 amino acids long. CDR3 DNA sequence: TGTGCCTGGAGTGTAGGAGTGTCAGGCAACTACGAGCAGTACTTC. Amino acid sequence: CAWSVGVSGNYEQYF. Based on the CDR3 plus reference TRBV30 and TRBJ2-7, the full variable domain is SQTIHQWPATLVQPVGSPLSLECTVEGTSNPNLYWYRQAAGRGLQLLFYSVGIGQISSEVPQNLSASRPQDRQFILSSKKLLLSDSGFYLCAWSVGVSGNYEQYFGPGTRLTVT.

This clonotype came up many times. This chain uses TRBV6-2 or TRBV6-3 with TRBJ2-7, with a weak D call TRBD1 (6 bases). The CDR3 length is 15 residues. V was trimmed by 4 bases and J by 2 bases, leaving 15 bases between them. Germline values: CDR1 MNHEY, CDR2 SVGEGT. CDR3 amino acids: CASSSMTGPTYEQYF. CDR3 coding DNA: TGTGCCAGCAGTTCCATGACAGGCCCAACCTACGAGCAGTACTTC.

This clonotype was observed many times. This chain joins TRBV2 and TRBJ2-7, with 7 bases lining up with TRBD2. With V trimmed by 4 bases and J by 4 bases, 13 bases remained unmatched. The length of the CDR3 is 16 residues. Germline V gene data show CDR1 as SNHLY and CDR2 as FYNNEI. CDR3 coding DNA: TGTGCCAGCAGTGTTATAGCGGGTGAGGCCGGATACGAGCAGTACTTC. Protein: CASSVIAGEAGYEQYF.

This clonotype turned up a few times. The genes are TRBV10-3 and TRBJ2-5, with TRBD2 as a possible D gene (5 bases). V lost 10 bases to trimming and J lost 0 bases, with 18 bases between them. The CDR3 runs 15 residues. Germline values: CDR1 ENHRY, CDR2 SYGVKD. The CDR3 DNA follows: TGTGCCACGCCTGGGGAAGCGGAGTACCAAGAGACCCAGTACTTC. Translated: CATPGEAEYQETQYF.

This clonotype was observed at least ten times. The rearrangement joins TRBV7-3 to TRBJ2-5; D is perhaps TRBD1 or TRBD2 (5 bases each). Germline CDR1 reads SGHTA; CDR2 reads FQGTGA. Trimming took off 5 bases at V and 5 bases at J, with 15 bases between the two ends. The length of the CDR3 is 14 residues. The CDR3 nucleotides are TGTGCCAGCAGCCAAGGGACGCCGGCCGAGACCCAGTACTTC. Its translation is CASSQGTPAETQYF.

At least ten counts were recorded for this clonotype. The chain couples TRBV6-5 to TRBJ1-2; tentative D call: TRBD1 (5 bases). Deletions cut 8 bases from V and 3 bases from J, with 10 bases between. Per the germline V gene, CDR1 is MNHEY and CDR2 is SVGAGI. CDR3 length equals 12 residues. CDR3 nucleotide sequence: TGTGCCAGCTCGGTAGGGGACTATGGCTACACCTTC. Translated: CASSVGDYGYTF.

Ten or more counts support this clonotype. The rearrangement uses TRBV5-1 and TRBJ2-7, with 14 bases aligning to TRBD2. The CDR3 spans 15 residues. Germline values: CDR1 SGHRS, CDR2 YFSETQ. The J segment lost 5 bases and the V segment lost 6 bases, leaving 7 bases of the junction unmatched. The CDR3 DNA follows: TGCGCCAGCATGGAGACTAGCGGGAGGGTGAACGAGCAGTACTTC. Translation gives CASMETSGRVNEQYF.

This clonotype was seen many times. The gene calls are TRBV30 and TRBJ1-1, with D unresolved. The ends were cut back, 2 bases at V and 0 bases at J, with 10 bases in the middle. The CDR3 has 14 amino acids. Germline V lookup: CDR1 GTSNPN, CDR2 SVGIG (reference sequence). Here the CDR3 reads CAWSFRHMNTEAFF. The CDR3 DNA is TGTGCCTGGAGTTTCAGACACATGAACACTGAAGCTTTCTTT.

This clonotype was seen only a few times. The V call is TRBV30, the J call TRBJ1-3; possibly TRBD1 for D (5 bases). Per the germline V gene, CDR1 is GTSNPN and CDR2 is SVGIG (reference sequence). The CDR3 sequence is 14 residues long. V was shortened by 3 bases and J by 0 bases, with 9 bases between the two germline ends. CDR3 coding DNA: TGTGCCTGGAGCCTGACAGCCTCTGGAAACACCATATATTTT. This gives the protein CAWSLTASGNTIYF. Full variable domain (rest looked up from reference TRBV30 and TRBJ1-3): SQTIHQWPATLVQPVGSPLSLECTVEGTSNPNLYWYRQAAGRGLQLLFYSVGIGQISSEVPQNLSASRPQDRQFILSSKKLLLSDSGFYLCAWSLTASGNTIYFGEGSWLTVV.

This clonotype was seen many times. J is TRBJ2-7 and V is TRBV20-1; no reliable D call. V was pared by 5 bases and J by 3 bases, with 11 bases between. The germline gives CDR1 DFQATT, CDR2 SNEGSKA (reference sequence). This CDR3 contains 12 residues. DNA of the CDR3: TGCAGTGCTGCACGGATCCTCTACGAGCAGTACTTC. As protein: CSAARILYEQYF.

This clonotype was observed many times. One end of the junction varies from germline; a read error may be responsible. This rearrangement joins TRBV9 to TRBJ2-5, with D perhaps matching TRBD1 or TRBD2 (5 bases each). CDR3 length: 14 residues. Per germline, CDR1 SGDLS and CDR2 YYNGEE. The CDR3 here is CASSVQGSEETQHF. DNA of the CDR3: TGTGCCAGCAGCGTACAGGGTAGCGAGGAGACCCAGCACTTC.

This clonotype was observed once. The J gene is TRBJ1-1, the V gene TRBV28, with no clear D. This CDR3 spans 12 amino acids. CDR1 is MDHEN, CDR2 SYDVKM, per germline. V shed 2 bases and J shed 11 bases, with 12 bases lying between them. CDR3 protein: CASSLKGLRAFF. The DNA of the CDR3 is TGTGCCAGCAGTTTAAAGGGTCTGAGGGCTTTCTTT.

There are many counts of this clonotype. This chain joins TRBV28 and TRBJ2-7; no definite D call. Germline CDR1 is MDHEN and CDR2 is SYDVKM. This CDR3 contains 14 residues. Trimming took 1 base from V and 3 from J, leaving 10 bases between them. The CDR3 loop reads CASSLSGLDYEQYF. The CDR3 nucleotides are TGTGCCAGCAGTTTATCTGGTTTGGACTACGAGCAGTACTTC.

In its sample, this clonotype was seen many times. This CDR3 reads CSARDQGSDSPLHF. CDR3 nucleotides: TGCAGTGCTAGAGATCAGGGTTCGGATTCACCCCTCCACTTT. This chain connects TRBV20-1 to TRBJ1-6; possibly TRBD1 for D (5 bases). CDR1 is DFQATT, CDR2 SNEGSKA, per germline (reference sequence). CDR3 size: 14 residues. Trimming shortened V by 0 bases and J by 8 bases, and 11 bases separated the two germline ends.

This clonotype was seen many times. The V gene is TRBV2, the J gene TRBJ2-7; no clear D gene. Germline V gene lookup returns CDR1 SNHLY and CDR2 FYNNEI. The V gene lost 8 bases and the J gene lost 0 bases, with 5 bases spanning the gap. This CDR3 region has 11 residues. CDR3 loop: CASVTSYEQYF. The CDR3 region has the DNA TGTGCCAGCGTCACCTCCTACGAGCAGTACTTC.

This clonotype was detected ten times or more. The chain joins TRBV20-1 to TRBJ2-7, with 13 positions matching TRBD2. This CDR3 comprises 19 residues. The germline gives CDR1 DFQATT, CDR2 SNEGSKA (reference sequence). Losses at the gene ends were 1 base for V and 2 bases for J; bases not matched to a gene: 14. This chain's CDR3 is CSARGDSLKTSGRAYEQYF. The CDR3 DNA reads as TGCAGTGCTAGAGGGGACAGCCTGAAAACTAGCGGGAGGGCCTACGAGCAGTACTTC.

This clonotype came up many times. Mismatch with germline at one junction end may stem from a read error. The chain joins TRBV7-7 to TRBJ2-5; 7 bases are shared with TRBD1. From germline, CDR1 is SSHAT and CDR2 FNYEAQ (reference sequence). The CDR3 is made up of 14 amino acids. In nucleotides, the CDR3 is TGTGCTAGCAGCCCACCGGGACAGCAAGAGACCCAGTACTTC. Residues: CASSPPGQQETQYF. Full variable domain (rest looked up from reference TRBV7-7 and TRBJ2-5): GAGVSQSPRYKVTKRGQDVTLRCDPISSHATLYWYQQALGQGPEFLTYFNYEAQPDKSGLPSDRFSAERPEGSISTLTIQRTEQRDSAMYRCASSPPGQQETQYFGPGTRLLVL.

This chain uses TRBV5-5 with TRBJ1-1, with a possible D match to TRBD1 (5 bases). V gave up 4 bases and J gave up 5 bases, with 12 bases separating them. There are 13 residues in the CDR3. Per germline, CDR1 SGHKS and CDR2 YYEKEE (reference sequence). CDR3 protein: CASSLGTRTEAFF. Here the CDR3 DNA reads TGTGCCAGCAGCCTAGGGACGCGGACTGAAGCTTTCTTT.

Ten or more counts support this clonotype. This chain joins TRBV14 and TRBJ1-1; D remains ambiguous. The CDR3 is 14 amino acids. Trimming stripped 4 bases from V and 3 bases from J, with 12 bases between. Germline lookup yields CDR1 SGHDN and CDR2 FVKESK. In nucleotides, the CDR3 is TGTGCCAGCAGCCCTTCGGGCAGATACACTGAAGCTTTCTTT. Amino acid sequence: CASSPSGRYTEAFF.

This clonotype was detected many times. The chain is built from TRBV10-3 and TRBJ2-3, with D unclear. The CDR3 has 14 amino acids. From germline, CDR1 is ENHRY and CDR2 SYGVKD. V was clipped by 4 bases and J by 0 bases, with 8 bases between them. CDR3 region: CAISASVSTDTQYF. The CDR3 region has the DNA TGTGCCATCAGTGCCTCAGTTAGCACAGATACGCAGTATTTT.